The rows below give T cell receptor beta chains drawn from one sample of a study of T cells after yellow fever vaccination. TCRdb re-called the 5' RACE reads with MiXCR, one entry per CDR3 protein. In the table there are 400,000 or so distinct CDR3 sequences, about 9.9% of which are singletons. The sequenced sample was PBMCs, obtained on the day of the first yellow fever vaccination. These receptors came from a man aged 18-30 years who received the YFV17D yellow fever vaccine. Each CDR3 is given with its conserved first and last residue. Fields, in order: CDR3 protein, CDR3 DNA, clone size, V gene, D gene, J gene. D genes are given only for firm matches. Size values are once, few and many counts, or a class for expanded clones, and some rows have none.

cdr3_aa: CASSLTGLGNTIYF
cdr3_nt: TGCGCCAGCAGCTTGACAGGTCTTGGAAACACCATATATTTT
clone_size: few
v_call: TRBV5-1
d_call: -
j_call: TRBJ1-3

cdr3_aa: CASSQVDSTSTEAFF
cdr3_nt: TGCGCCAGCAGCCAAGTCGACTCTACAAGCACTGAAGCTTTCTTT
clone_size: -
v_call: TRBV4-1
d_call: -
j_call: TRBJ1-1

cdr3_aa: CASSRDPPGELFF
cdr3_nt: TGTGCCAGCAGTCGTGACCCGCCCGGGGAGCTGTTTTTT
clone_size: many
v_call: TRBV6-1
d_call: -
j_call: TRBJ2-2

cdr3_aa: CASSPGHNTGELFF
cdr3_nt: TGTGCCAGCAGCCCGGGACATAACACCGGGGAGCTGTTTTTT
clone_size: many
v_call: TRBV12-3/TRBV12-4
d_call: -
j_call: TRBJ2-2

cdr3_aa: CASSYSSRQGRYEQYF
cdr3_nt: TGTGCCAGCAGTTACTCAAGCCGACAGGGTCGCTACGAGCAGTACTTC
clone_size: few
v_call: TRBV6-2/TRBV6-3
d_call: TRBD1
j_call: TRBJ2-7

cdr3_aa: CASSLGSGARSTDTQYF
cdr3_nt: TGCGCCAGCAGCTTGGGGTCGGGGGCGAGGAGCACAGATACGCAGTATTTT
clone_size: -
v_call: TRBV5-1
d_call: -
j_call: TRBJ2-3

cdr3_aa: CASRYYSGYTF
cdr3_nt: TGTGCCAGCAGATATTATTCGGGCTACACCTTC
clone_size: few
v_call: TRBV12-3/TRBV12-4
d_call: -
j_call: TRBJ1-2

cdr3_aa: CASSYLGSTSTDTQYF
cdr3_nt: TGTGCCAGCAGTTACCTCGGCAGCACTAGCACAGATACGCAGTATTTT
clone_size: -
v_call: TRBV27
d_call: -
j_call: TRBJ2-3

cdr3_aa: CSVEKGGTSGGPNEQFF
cdr3_nt: TGCAGCGTTGAAAAGGGGGGGACTAGCGGGGGCCCCAATGAGCAGTTCTTC
clone_size: -
v_call: TRBV29-1
d_call: TRBD2
j_call: TRBJ2-1

cdr3_aa: CSVAPRGLNTEAFF
cdr3_nt: TGCAGCGTCGCACCCAGGGGGCTGAACACTGAAGCTTTCTTT
clone_size: once
v_call: TRBV29-1
d_call: TRBD1
j_call: TRBJ1-1

cdr3_aa: CASRSRVGETQYF
cdr3_nt: TGCGCCAGCAGATCCAGGGTCGGGGAGACCCAGTACTTC
clone_size: -
v_call: TRBV5-1
d_call: -
j_call: TRBJ2-5

cdr3_aa: CASSVGEGDNGYTF
cdr3_nt: TGTGCCAGCAGTGTTGGGGAAGGGGATAATGGCTACACCTTC
clone_size: few
v_call: TRBV7-3
d_call: -
j_call: TRBJ1-2

cdr3_aa: CAISEPDRAEQYF
cdr3_nt: TGTGCCATCAGTGAACCAGACAGGGCCGAGCAGTACTTC
clone_size: -
v_call: TRBV10-3
d_call: TRBD1
j_call: TRBJ2-7

cdr3_aa: CASKMNYGYTF
cdr3_nt: TGTGCCAGCAAAATGAACTATGGCTACACCTTC
clone_size: few
v_call: TRBV6-1
d_call: -
j_call: TRBJ1-2

cdr3_aa: CSARDRDGTYEQYF
cdr3_nt: TGCAGTGCTAGAGATCGGGACGGGACCTACGAGCAGTACTTC
clone_size: few
v_call: TRBV20-1
d_call: -
j_call: TRBJ2-7

cdr3_aa: CASSPSGQGVAGELFF
cdr3_nt: TGTGCCAGCAGCCCCTCCGGCCAGGGGGTGGCCGGGGAGCTGTTTTTT
clone_size: few
v_call: TRBV5-5
d_call: TRBD1
j_call: TRBJ2-2

cdr3_aa: CASSIGTSGQTQYF
cdr3_nt: TGTGCCAGCAGCATTGGGACTAGCGGACAGACCCAGTACTTC
clone_size: few
v_call: TRBV9
d_call: TRBD2
j_call: TRBJ2-5

cdr3_aa: CASSQDQTGNTEAFF
cdr3_nt: TGCGCCAGCAGCCAAGACCAAACAGGAAACACTGAAGCTTTCTTT
clone_size: -
v_call: TRBV4-3
d_call: -
j_call: TRBJ1-1

cdr3_aa: CASSLAGTGNQPQHF
cdr3_nt: TGCGCCAGCAGCTTGGCCGGGACAGGAAATCAGCCCCAGCATTTT
clone_size: -
v_call: TRBV5-1
d_call: TRBD1
j_call: TRBJ1-5

cdr3_aa: CASSLWGDPDTEAFF
cdr3_nt: TGTGCCAGCAGCTTGTGGGGGGACCCGGACACTGAAGCTTTCTTT
clone_size: many
v_call: TRBV5-4
d_call: -
j_call: TRBJ1-1

cdr3_aa: CASRERRGEQYF
cdr3_nt: TGTGCCAGCAGGGAGCGGCGGGGCGAGCAGTACTTC
clone_size: many
v_call: TRBV6-5
d_call: -
j_call: TRBJ2-7

cdr3_aa: CASSSTIRPTNSPSTDTQYF
cdr3_nt: TGTGCCAGCAGTTCGACGATAAGACCGACAAATTCCCCTAGCACAGATACGCAGTATTTT
clone_size: -
v_call: TRBV28
d_call: -
j_call: TRBJ2-3

cdr3_aa: CASSLAGGPNNQPQHF
cdr3_nt: TGTGCCAGCAGCTTAGCGGGGGGGCCTAATAATCAGCCCCAGCATTTT
clone_size: few
v_call: TRBV7-6
d_call: -
j_call: TRBJ1-5

cdr3_aa: CASSLGGLADTDTQYF
cdr3_nt: TGCGCCAGCAGCTTGGGCGGACTAGCGGACACAGATACGCAGTATTTT
clone_size: -
v_call: TRBV5-1
d_call: TRBD2
j_call: TRBJ2-3

cdr3_aa: CASSPSSGTSTDTQYF
cdr3_nt: TGTGCCAGCAGCCCCTCGAGCGGTACTAGCACAGATACGCAGTATTTT
clone_size: -
v_call: TRBV7-9
d_call: -
j_call: TRBJ2-3

cdr3_aa: CASSANPGQGAGGEAFF
cdr3_nt: TGTGCCAGCAGCGCCAATCCGGGACAGGGGGCCGGGGGTGAAGCTTTCTTT
clone_size: many
v_call: TRBV12-3/TRBV12-4
d_call: TRBD1
j_call: TRBJ1-1

cdr3_aa: CASSQGRGGLARAKNIQYF
cdr3_nt: TGCGCCAGCAGCCAAGGGAGGGGCGGACTAGCAAGAGCCAAAAACATTCAGTACTTC
clone_size: -
v_call: TRBV4-1
d_call: TRBD2
j_call: TRBJ2-4

cdr3_aa: CSARVGGANTQYF
cdr3_nt: TGCAGTGCTAGAGTTGGCGGGGCTAATACGCAGTATTTT
clone_size: few
v_call: TRBV20-1
d_call: -
j_call: TRBJ2-3

cdr3_aa: CASSISGGSHYEQYF
cdr3_nt: TGTGCCAGCAGTATATCGGGCGGCAGCCACTACGAGCAGTACTTC
clone_size: -
v_call: TRBV27
d_call: -
j_call: TRBJ2-7

cdr3_aa: CASTLGQGAGYEQYF
cdr3_nt: TGCGCCAGCACACTAGGACAGGGGGCAGGGTACGAGCAGTACTTC
clone_size: few
v_call: TRBV5-1
d_call: TRBD1
j_call: TRBJ2-7

cdr3_aa: CASRATGIRTDTQYF
cdr3_nt: TGTGCCAGCAGGGCGACAGGCATACGCACAGATACGCAGTATTTT
clone_size: few
v_call: TRBV2
d_call: -
j_call: TRBJ2-3

cdr3_aa: CSASPYPLAGTNEQFF
cdr3_nt: TGCAGTGCTAGTCCTTACCCTCTAGCGGGGACCAATGAGCAGTTCTTC
clone_size: few
v_call: TRBV20-1
d_call: TRBD2
j_call: TRBJ2-1

cdr3_aa: CASSLAERGRERNTEAFF
cdr3_nt: TGCGCCAGCAGCTTGGCCGAAAGAGGACGGGAGAGGAACACTGAAGCTTTCTTT
clone_size: -
v_call: TRBV5-1
d_call: -
j_call: TRBJ1-1

cdr3_aa: CASSRGGKDTQYF
cdr3_nt: TGTGCCAGCAGCCGGGGGGGCAAAGATACGCAGTATTTT
clone_size: -
v_call: TRBV7-3
d_call: TRBD2
j_call: TRBJ2-3

cdr3_aa: CASSLLAPPSNIQYF
cdr3_nt: TGTGCCAGCAGCTTATTGGCGCCACCCTCAAACATTCAGTACTTC
clone_size: -
v_call: TRBV7-2
d_call: -
j_call: TRBJ2-4

cdr3_aa: CASSWGPELNTEAFF
cdr3_nt: TGTGCCAGCAGCTGGGGCCCGGAATTGAACACTGAAGCTTTCTTT
clone_size: -
v_call: TRBV5-4
d_call: -
j_call: TRBJ1-1

cdr3_aa: CSVVRRGTDTQYF
cdr3_nt: TGCAGCGTTGTCCGGCGGGGCACAGATACGCAGTATTTT
clone_size: many
v_call: TRBV29-1
d_call: -
j_call: TRBJ2-3

cdr3_aa: CASSLESTDTQYF
cdr3_nt: TGTGCCAGCAGCTTAGAGTCTACAGATACGCAGTATTTT
clone_size: many
v_call: TRBV7-9
d_call: -
j_call: TRBJ2-3

cdr3_aa: CASSKVRGRLNTEAFF
cdr3_nt: TGTGCCAGCAGCAAAGTTCGAGGACGATTGAACACTGAAGCTTTCTTT
clone_size: many
v_call: TRBV21-1
d_call: -
j_call: TRBJ1-1

cdr3_aa: CASSLGGGGVYNEQFF
cdr3_nt: TGCGCCAGCAGCTTGGGCGGCGGGGGAGTCTACAATGAGCAGTTCTTC
clone_size: -
v_call: TRBV5-1
d_call: TRBD2
j_call: TRBJ2-1

cdr3_aa: CASSSVGNQPQHF
cdr3_nt: TGTGCCAGCAGTTCGGTTGGCAATCAGCCCCAGCATTTT
clone_size: -
v_call: TRBV6-6
d_call: -
j_call: TRBJ1-5

cdr3_aa: CSARVTGTGNQPQHF
cdr3_nt: TGCAGTGCTAGGGTAACCGGGACAGGGAATCAGCCCCAGCATTTT
clone_size: -
v_call: TRBV20-1
d_call: TRBD1
j_call: TRBJ1-5

cdr3_aa: CASSQDDRDTQYF
cdr3_nt: TGTGCCAGCAGCCAAGATGACCGAGATACGCAGTATTTT
clone_size: -
v_call: TRBV3-1
d_call: -
j_call: TRBJ2-3